This TCR beta chain was retrieved from a study of cytomegalovirus exposure and HLA in healthy donors (dated by TCRdb to 2015 to 2018). In terms of the full investigation: An earlier analysis of under 600 of the donors reported more than 250 Gb of sequence data and about 100 million unique TCR beta sequences from some 180 million T cells. Class I and class II HLA loci were covered by the typing at four-digit resolution. A later analysis re-examined previously published TCR beta repertoires from roughly 650 donors and added high-resolution HLA genotyping to investigate patterns of TCR occurrence. The study used immunosequencing to profile the T cell repertoires of approximately 640 subjects and linked those repertoires to cytomegalovirus serostatus. In addition to the first cohort of 666 subjects, a separate validation cohort of 120 different subjects was used. The study was designed to test whether signatures of past pathogen exposure could be identified by cataloging public T cell receptors. Every discovery cohort repertoire had been produced on one sequencing platform. An early release covering approximately 600 HLA-typed donors comprised approximately 300 gigabases of sequencing data and 65 million to 100 million unique TCR sequences. Across 300 to 400 genotyped donors of the cohort, an average of 235,054 unique TCR beta nucleotide sequences per donor were sequenced, and roughly 18% of those sequences were non-productive. The study combined high-throughput TCR immunosequencing, statistical association of individual TCRs with disease status, and machine learning to predict cytomegalovirus infection status. Donor age, sex, ethnicity and CMV serostatus were compiled together with the repertoire data. Roughly five DR-DQ haplotypes were handled as single units for association and clustering, since linkage in the cohort was strong. In an earlier analysis of 500 to 650 of the donors, high-throughput TCR beta sequencing was used to judge whether each TCR beta V gene segment behaved as functional or pseudogenic. The number of donors typed differed by locus, with about 629-630 for A, B, C, DRB1 and DQB1, approximately 500 for DQA1, about 610 for DPA1, and approximately 470 for DPB1. Rather than using new phenotypic data, the later analysis identified candidate immune exposures from TCR beta sequences and from how often those sequences occurred across donors. Among the roughly 430 genotyped donors, more than 70% belonged to the genetic ancestry cluster associated with self-reported Caucasian donors. A later genetic analysis used genome-wide SNP genotypes for about 65% of the roughly 670 donors, treating that subset as a discovery cohort.

What the work shows at the level of the full study, not this receptor alone: When HLA alleles, especially DR and DQ, strongly co-occurred, attributing TCR associations to individual alleles was difficult. The 87-base-pair reads could not distinguish some IMGT-functional V segments, including TRBV6-2 and TRBV6-3, so those segments were excluded. In a later genetic analysis, fewer N-insertions in productive TCRs were reported among donors in an Asian-associated ancestry cluster than the 666-donor mean. In a later analysis, several top co-occurrence clusters were reported to appear linked to parvovirus B19, influenza, CMV and Epstein-Barr virus. Because HLA typing was unavailable for some donors at each locus, only the typed subset was used in association tests. The authors suggested that the approach could potentially be generalized to other disease states and immunological phenotypes. CMV serostatus was the only immune exposure information available for the cohort. At a false discovery rate of 0.05, a later analysis linked some 17,000 TCR beta sequences to specific HLA alleles. The cohort was sequenced for TCR beta chains only, and without alpha or paired-chain data the features that could be detected were limited. Sequencing depth was assumed to be roughly uniform across donors in the presence/absence analyses, though that assumption may not hold. In vitro tests confirmed that a few of the cytomegalovirus-associated TCR beta chains recognize cytomegalovirus antigens. Most TCR sequences were observed very rarely across donors, whereas some public TCRs were present in many individuals. The earlier analysis of 587 of the donors excluded 15 to 20 rarely observed V segments, including chromosome 9 orphons, because counts were too low. Linkage disequilibrium might explain the correlated functional status among segregating V segments, but an unknown experimental factor could not be ruled out. A further reported finding was that TCR beta sequences accurately predicted the HLA-A and HLA-B alleles for most subjects in the first cohort. The classifier was reported to diagnose cytomegalovirus status with high specificity and sensitivity in both the original cohort and the validation cohort. In a later analysis, TCR association rates were found to vary across HLA loci, with the most associated TCRs seen for DRB1 alleles and the fewest for HLA-C alleles. Most CMV-associated TCR beta chains appeared to be HLA-restricted in a later analysis, and the HLA associations seemed to be driven largely by CMV exposure. In the study, around 150 TCR beta chains were listed as associated with cytomegalovirus. An earlier analysis of some 560 of the donors showed that most TCR beta V segments appeared in productive rearrangements either about 87% or about 30% of the time, which broadly matched IMGT annotations. The sequencing pipeline was judged likely to have produced a cluster of highly shared sequence variants as a technical artifact. A later genetic analysis associated a missense DCLRE1C variant with V-gene and J-gene trimming of TCR beta chains, and an independent cohort replicated the association. Compared with equally common non-associated chains, HLA-associated TCR beta chains in a later analysis were more clonally expanded and had lower generation probabilities.

In the case of this clone: What antigen it recognizes has not been identified. The sample holds no much larger clone one base away, and base qualities are not on file.

As encoded in the germline V gene (reference sequence), CDR1 is LNHDA while CDR2 is SQIVND. Its CDR3 holds 15 amino acids, cysteine through phenylalanine. Solely the CDR3 DNA is kept, with 45 bases framed from the first base. The junction shows trimming of 7 bases on V and 1 base on J, plus 16 bases between the germline ends. The cohort consisted of 600 to 750 healthy bone marrow donors. At the time of sampling, all cohort members were nominally healthy, though unrecorded immune exposures were likely present. The donor was CMV seronegative and was included in the group of a few hundred seronegative cohort members. A peripheral blood sample was collected from each donor, and TCR beta sequencing was performed on peripheral blood mononuclear cells. The Qiagen DNeasy Blood Extraction Kit was used to extract genomic DNA from the blood cell samples. Preparation of the library involved the immunoSEQ multiplex PCR assay. For the multiplex PCR, a mixture combining 60 forward primers for TCR Vbeta segments and 13 reverse primers for TCR Jbeta segments was used. Amplification of the CDR3 region of rearranged TCR beta genes was performed with a multiplex PCR assay on genomic DNA. On the Illumina HiSeq System, the amplified TCR beta libraries were sequenced as 87-base-pair reads. In the authors' own workflow: Across the 666 repertoires, a later analysis counted 78 million or so unique TCR beta chains, about 10 million of which were shared by at least two donors. Raw reads were error-corrected and collapsed into unique sequences with a nearest-neighbor algorithm that merged closely related sequences to remove PCR and sequencing errors. CDR3 sequences were aligned to IMGT reference sequences to assign V, D and J gene segments. For a sequence to be retained, a match of at least six nucleotides to both a V gene segment and a J gene segment was required. Rearrangements were classified as productive when the CDR3 lacked stop codons and remained in frame with V and J, and all other rearrangements were classified as non-productive. Following IMGT convention, CDR3 was defined as the stretch from the second conserved V-encoded cysteine up to the conserved J-encoded phenylalanine. The earlier analysis of more than 450 of the donors excluded sequences that lacked an unambiguous match to a single V gene segment. An earlier analysis of a few hundred of the donors called V segments functional above 56.7% productive rearrangements and segregating when the between-donor standard deviation exceeded 5%. A statistical classification framework was developed to diagnose cytomegalovirus status using the catalog of TCR beta chain sequences. In a later analysis, TCR nucleotide sequences were compared against IMGT/GENE-DB human TR gene sequences so that V and J genes could be assigned. A later analysis assigned CDR3 sequences and most-parsimonious VDJ recombination scenarios with the TCRdist pipeline. In a later analysis, each TCR beta chain was defined by its CDR3 amino acid sequence together with its V-gene family, and reads without a unique V-gene family were excluded. In a later analysis, 450 to 600 highly shared, low-generation-probability nucleotide sequences were removed to address suspected cross-contamination and a sequencing artifact. In a later analysis, a clonal expansion index for each public chain was calculated from normalized within-repertoire ranks of inferred template counts. A later analysis computed generation probabilities with a VDJ recombination model fitted to out-of-frame rearrangements, and checked the results against IGoR. Hypergeometric tests were used in a later analysis to score TCR-TCR, TCR-HLA and TCR-CMV co-occurrence, with a repertoire-size bias correction applied to the TCR pairs. To estimate false discovery rates, a later analysis permuted the HLA or CMV assignments 20 times. A later analysis grouped co-occurring TCRs with DBSCAN, adding TCRdist sequence similarity when clustering within HLA-allele-positive subsets. Co-occurrence clustering excluded repertoires with fewer than 30,000 or more than 120,000 public chains, plus five with anomalous nucleotide sharing. TCRdb provides this immuneACCESS table in a form limited to in-frame rearrangements. Some clones are lacking; in checked studies, under half of them reflect an unresolved V gene, and why the rest are absent is not known. V, J and clone size reflect that table, while D and trimming were determined from the DNA. The sample table shows about 110,000 clones, and approximately 71% are seen once. The ten most abundant clones make up over 2% of the sample.

Sequencing was done on a sample of PBMCs. This TCR was recovered from a man aged 35 to 55 in good health and CMV-seronegative. This receptor chain uses TRBV19 and TRBJ1-1, with no D gene named confidently. The CDR3 has the sequence CASTTPRVSNTEAFF. DNA sequence: TGTGCCAGTACGACACCGCGGGTTTCGAACACTGAAGCTTTCTTT. With the portions outside the CDR3 filled from the reference TRBV19 and TRBJ1-1 genes, the complete variable region becomes DGGITQSPKYLFRKEGQNVTLSCEQNLNHDAMYWYRQDPGQGLRLIYYSQIVNDFQKGDIAEGYSVSREKKESFPLTVTSAQKNPTAFYLCASTTPRVSNTEAFFGQGTRLTVV.